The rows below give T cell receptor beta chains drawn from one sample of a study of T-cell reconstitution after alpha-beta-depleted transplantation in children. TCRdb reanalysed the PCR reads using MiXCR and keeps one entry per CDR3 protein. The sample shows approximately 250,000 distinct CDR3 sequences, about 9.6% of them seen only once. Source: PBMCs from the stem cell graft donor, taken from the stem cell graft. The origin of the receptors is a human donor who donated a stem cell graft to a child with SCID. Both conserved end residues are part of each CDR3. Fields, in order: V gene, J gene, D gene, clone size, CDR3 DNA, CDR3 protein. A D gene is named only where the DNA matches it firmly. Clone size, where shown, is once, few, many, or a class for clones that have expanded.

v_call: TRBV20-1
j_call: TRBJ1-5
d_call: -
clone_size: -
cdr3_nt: TGCAGTGCTGCACCCTTTGCCACACGTAGCAATCAGCCCCAGCATTTT
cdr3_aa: CSAAPFATRSNQPQHF

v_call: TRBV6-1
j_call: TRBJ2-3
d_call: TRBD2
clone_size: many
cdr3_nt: TGTGCCAGCAGTGTTGGACTAGCGGGGGGGACAGATACGCAGTATTTT
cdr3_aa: CASSVGLAGGTDTQYF

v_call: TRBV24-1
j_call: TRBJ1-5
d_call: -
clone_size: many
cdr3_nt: TGTGCCACCAGCGGGGGGGGCAATCAGCCCCAGCATTTT
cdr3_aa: CATSGGGNQPQHF

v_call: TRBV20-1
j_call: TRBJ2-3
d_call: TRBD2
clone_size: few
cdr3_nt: TGCAGTGGGGCCTATGCTAGCGGCCTTCGTATGTATACGCAGTATTTT
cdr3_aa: CSGAYASGLRMYTQYF

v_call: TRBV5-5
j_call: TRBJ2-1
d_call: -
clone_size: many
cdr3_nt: TGTGCCAGCAGCTTGGGTGGGAGTGCCTACAATGAGCAGTTCTTC
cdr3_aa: CASSLGGSAYNEQFF

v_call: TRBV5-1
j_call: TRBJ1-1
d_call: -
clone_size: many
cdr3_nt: TGCGCCAGCAGCTTATTATCCAACACTGAAGCTTTCTTT
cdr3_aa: CASSLLSNTEAFF

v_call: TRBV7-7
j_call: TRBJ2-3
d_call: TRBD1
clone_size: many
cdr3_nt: TGTGCCAGCAGCTTAGGGACAGGGGGCTTCGTAGATACGCAGTATTTT
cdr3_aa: CASSLGTGGFVDTQYF

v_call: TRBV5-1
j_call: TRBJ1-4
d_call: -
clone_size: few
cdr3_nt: TGCGCCAGCAGCTTGGGCCACGGGACCTATAATGAAAAACTGTTTTTT
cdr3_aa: CASSLGHGTYNEKLFF

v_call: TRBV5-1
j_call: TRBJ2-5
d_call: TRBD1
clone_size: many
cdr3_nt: TGCGCCAGCAGGAGTCAGGGGGCCCAAGAGACCCAGTACTTC
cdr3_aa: CASRSQGAQETQYF

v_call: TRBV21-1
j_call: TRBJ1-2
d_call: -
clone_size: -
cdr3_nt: TGTGCCAGCAGGGAACAGGGGGCGCGGTGGATCGATGGCTACACCTTC
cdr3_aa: CASREQGARWIDGYTF

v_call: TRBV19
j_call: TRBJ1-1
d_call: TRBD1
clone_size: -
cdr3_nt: TGTGCCAGTAGTACCGGAACCGGGACAGGGACGGAAGCTTTCTTT
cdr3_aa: CASSTGTGTGTEAFF

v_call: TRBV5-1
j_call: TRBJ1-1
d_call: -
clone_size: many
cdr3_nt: TGCGCCAGCAGCGCGAAGGGAGGGACGACCACTGAAGCTTTCTTT
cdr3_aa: CASSAKGGTTTEAFF

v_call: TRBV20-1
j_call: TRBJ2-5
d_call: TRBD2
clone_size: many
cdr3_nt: TGCAGTGCTAGACCCCCTTTAGGACTAGCGGGGGGGGTCCAAGAGACCCAGTACTTC
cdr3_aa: CSARPPLGLAGGVQETQYF

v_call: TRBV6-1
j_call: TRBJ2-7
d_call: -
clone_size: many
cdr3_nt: TGTGCCAGCAGTCCCAGAAAGAAACTCGAGCAGTACTTC
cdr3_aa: CASSPRKKLEQYF

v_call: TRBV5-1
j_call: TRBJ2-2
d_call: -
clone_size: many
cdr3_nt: TGCGCCAGCAGTCTCCGGGGGAAGGGCACCGGGGAGCTGTTTTTT
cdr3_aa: CASSLRGKGTGELFF

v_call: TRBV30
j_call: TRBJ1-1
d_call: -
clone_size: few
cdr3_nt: TGTGCCTGGAGTGGGGGATCCGGGGAAGCTTTCTTT
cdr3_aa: CAWSGGSGEAFF

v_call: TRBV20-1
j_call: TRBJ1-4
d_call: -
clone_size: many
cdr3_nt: TGCAGTGCTAGAGATCCCGGGGGGGGAGAAAAACTGTTTTTT
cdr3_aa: CSARDPGGGEKLFF

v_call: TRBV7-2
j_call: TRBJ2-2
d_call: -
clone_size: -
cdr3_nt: TGTGCCAGCAGCCGCGTCCGGGGAGGTACCGGGGAGCTGTTTTTT
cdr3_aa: CASSRVRGGTGELFF

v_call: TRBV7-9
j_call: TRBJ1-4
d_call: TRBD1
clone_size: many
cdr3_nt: TGTGCCAGCAGCCTGGACAGGTGGGCAACTAATGAAAAACTGTTTTTT
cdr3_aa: CASSLDRWATNEKLFF

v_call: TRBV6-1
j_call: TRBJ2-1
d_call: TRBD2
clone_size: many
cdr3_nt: TGTGCCAGCAGTGAGAGCGGGGGGGGTTACAATGAGCAGTTCTTC
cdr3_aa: CASSESGGGYNEQFF

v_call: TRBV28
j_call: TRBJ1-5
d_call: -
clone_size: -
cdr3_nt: TGTGCCAGCAGTTTACAGGCCCAGCCCCAGCATTTT
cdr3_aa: CASSLQAQPQHF

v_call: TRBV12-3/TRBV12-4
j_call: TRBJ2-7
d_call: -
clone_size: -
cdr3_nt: TGTGCCAGCAGCCAAAACGACATCGGGCGGCCGAGCTCCTACGAGCAGTACTTC
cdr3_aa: CASSQNDIGRPSSYEQYF

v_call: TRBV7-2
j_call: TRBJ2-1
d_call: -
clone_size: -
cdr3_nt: TGTGCCAGCAGCTTAGATGAGGAGGTGGGCTACAATGAGCAGTTCTTC
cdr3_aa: CASSLDEEVGYNEQFF

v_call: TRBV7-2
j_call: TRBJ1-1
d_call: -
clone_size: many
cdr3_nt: TGTGCCAGCAGCGGGGGGCAGAACACTGAAGCTTTCTTT
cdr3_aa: CASSGGQNTEAFF

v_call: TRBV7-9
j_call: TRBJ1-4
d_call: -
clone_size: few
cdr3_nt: TGTGCCAGCAGCTTAGCCCAGGCCGGGAAAACAGGAAAACTGTTTTTT
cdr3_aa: CASSLAQAGKTGKLFF

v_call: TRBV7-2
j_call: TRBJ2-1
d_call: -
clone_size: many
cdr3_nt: TGTGCCAGCAGCTTAGCTATTACAGACTACAATGAGCAGTTCTTC
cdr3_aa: CASSLAITDYNEQFF

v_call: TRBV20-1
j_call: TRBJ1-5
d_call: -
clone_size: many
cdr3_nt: TGCAGTGCTAGAACCGGTCAGCCCCAGCATTTT
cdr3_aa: CSARTGQPQHF

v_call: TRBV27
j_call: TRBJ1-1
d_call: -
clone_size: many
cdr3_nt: TGTGCCAGCACCTCGGGCTTGGGTGAAGCTTTCTTT
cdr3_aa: CASTSGLGEAFF

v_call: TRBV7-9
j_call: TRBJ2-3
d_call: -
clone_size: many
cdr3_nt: TGTGCCAGCAGCCCGCGACTCGGCCGCACAGATACGCAGTATTTT
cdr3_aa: CASSPRLGRTDTQYF

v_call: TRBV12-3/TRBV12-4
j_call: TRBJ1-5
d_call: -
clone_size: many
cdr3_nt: TGTGCCAGCAGTTTAGGAGTGGCAAGCAATCAGCCCCAGCATTTT
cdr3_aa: CASSLGVASNQPQHF

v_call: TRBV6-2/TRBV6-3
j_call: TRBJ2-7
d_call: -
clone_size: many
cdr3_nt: TGTGCCAGCAGTTACTTCCCTGACTCGCCTGAAGATTACGAGCAGTACTTC
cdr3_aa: CASSYFPDSPEDYEQYF

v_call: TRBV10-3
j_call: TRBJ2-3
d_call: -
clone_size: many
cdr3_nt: TGTGCCATCAGGGGGTTAGCCACGGAAACAGATACGCAGTATTTT
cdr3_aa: CAIRGLATETDTQYF

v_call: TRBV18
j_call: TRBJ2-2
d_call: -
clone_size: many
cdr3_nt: TGTGCCAGCTCACAGGAGGAAGGGGAGCTGTTTTTT
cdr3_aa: CASSQEEGELFF

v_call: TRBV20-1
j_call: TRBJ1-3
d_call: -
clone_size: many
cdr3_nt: TGCAGTGCTAGGAACCCCTCTGGAAACACCATATATTTT
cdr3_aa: CSARNPSGNTIYF

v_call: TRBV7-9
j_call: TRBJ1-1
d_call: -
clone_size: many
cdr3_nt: TGTGCCAGCAGTCACTTCTCAGCGAACACTGAAGCTTTCTTT
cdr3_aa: CASSHFSANTEAFF

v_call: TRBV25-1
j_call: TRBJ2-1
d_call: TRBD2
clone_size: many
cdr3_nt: TGTGCCAGCAGTGAGGGGGGGTGGGAAGGCCCTTCGCCCTACAATGAGCAGTTCTTC
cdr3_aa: CASSEGGWEGPSPYNEQFF

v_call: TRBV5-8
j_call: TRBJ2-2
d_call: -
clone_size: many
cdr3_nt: TGTGCCAGCAGCTTTGGGGACGCGACGGCGAACACCGGGGAGCTGTTTTTT
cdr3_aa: CASSFGDATANTGELFF

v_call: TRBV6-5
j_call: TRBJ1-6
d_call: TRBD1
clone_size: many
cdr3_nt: TGTGCCAGCAGTTACTTGAGACAGGGCGGGCCGTCACCCCTCCACTTT
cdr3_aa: CASSYLRQGGPSPLHF

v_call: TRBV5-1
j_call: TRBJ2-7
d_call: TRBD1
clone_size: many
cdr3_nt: TGCGCCAGCAGCTCCAGTCCGGGACAGGGCTTCTACGAGCAGTACTTC
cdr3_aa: CASSSSPGQGFYEQYF

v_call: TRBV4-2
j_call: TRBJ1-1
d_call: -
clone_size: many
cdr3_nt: TGTGCCAGCAGCCGGGGGCTCCCGGACACTGAAGCTTTCTTT
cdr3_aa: CASSRGLPDTEAFF

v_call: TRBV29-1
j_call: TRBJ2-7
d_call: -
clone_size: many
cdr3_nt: TGCAGCGTTGTGGCCACCTACGAGCAGTACTTC
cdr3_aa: CSVVATYEQYF

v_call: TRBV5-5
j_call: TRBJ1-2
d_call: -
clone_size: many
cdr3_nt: TGTGCCAGCACCCCCGGGGTTTACTATGGCTACACCTTC
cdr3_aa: CASTPGVYYGYTF

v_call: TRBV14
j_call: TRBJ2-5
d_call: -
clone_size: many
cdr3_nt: TGTGCCAGCAGCCTTCAGGTCACCCAACTACTCCAAGAGACCCAGTACTTC
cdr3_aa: CASSLQVTQLLQETQYF

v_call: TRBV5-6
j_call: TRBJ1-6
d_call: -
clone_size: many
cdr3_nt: TGTGCCAGCAGCTTGGCCGGATTCGCTTCACCCCTCCACTTT
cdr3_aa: CASSLAGFASPLHF

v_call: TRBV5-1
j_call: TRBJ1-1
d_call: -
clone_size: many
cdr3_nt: TGCGCCAGCAGGGACATTGGTATGAACACTGAAGCTTTCTTT
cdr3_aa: CASRDIGMNTEAFF

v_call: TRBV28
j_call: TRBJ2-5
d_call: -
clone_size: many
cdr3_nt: TGTGCCAGCAGTTTATCGGGCAGGGCCCAGTACTTC
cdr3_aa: CASSLSGRAQYF

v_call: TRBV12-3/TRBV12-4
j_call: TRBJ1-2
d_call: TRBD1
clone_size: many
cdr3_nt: TGTGCCAGCAGTCCGGACAGGGAGAGGGGCTACACCTTC
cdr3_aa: CASSPDRERGYTF

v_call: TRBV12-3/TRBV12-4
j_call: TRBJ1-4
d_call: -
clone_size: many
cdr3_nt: TGTGCCAGCAGTTTCTCCTACGGCGCGGTCACTAATGAAAAACTGTTTTTT
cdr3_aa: CASSFSYGAVTNEKLFF

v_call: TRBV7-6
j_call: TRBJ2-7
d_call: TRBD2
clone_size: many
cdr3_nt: TGTGCCAGCAGTCGGACTAGCATCTACGAGCAGTACTTC
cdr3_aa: CASSRTSIYEQYF

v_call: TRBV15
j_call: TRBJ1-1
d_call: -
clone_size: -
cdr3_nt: TGTGCCACCAGCAGAGCAAAAGGTAGCATCGCCGAAGCTTTCTTT
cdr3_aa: CATSRAKGSIAEAFF

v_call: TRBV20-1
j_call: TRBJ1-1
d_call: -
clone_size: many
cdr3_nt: TGCAGTGCTAACAGACCCACTGAAGCTTTCTTT
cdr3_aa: CSANRPTEAFF

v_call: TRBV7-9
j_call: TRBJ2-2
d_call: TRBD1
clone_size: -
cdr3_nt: TGTGCCAGCAGCCGGGACAGGGAATCCGGGGAGCTGTTTTTT
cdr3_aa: CASSRDRESGELFF

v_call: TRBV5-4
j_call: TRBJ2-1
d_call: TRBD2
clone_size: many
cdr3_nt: TGTGCCAGCAGCATCGGACTAGCGGGGGGATCCTACAATGAGCAGTTCTTC
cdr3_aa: CASSIGLAGGSYNEQFF

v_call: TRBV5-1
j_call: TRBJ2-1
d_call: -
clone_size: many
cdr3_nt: TGCGCCAGCAGAGGTGGGGGTGAGCAGTTCTTC
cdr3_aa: CASRGGGEQFF

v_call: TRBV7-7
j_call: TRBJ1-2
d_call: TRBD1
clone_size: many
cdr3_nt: TGTGCCAGCAGCGACCGGGACAGGGGGCTGCGCTACACCTTC
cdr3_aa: CASSDRDRGLRYTF

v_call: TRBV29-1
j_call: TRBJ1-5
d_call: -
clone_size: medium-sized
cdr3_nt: TGCAGCGTCCTGGGGGCAATAGGTCAGCCCCAGCATTTT
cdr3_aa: CSVLGAIGQPQHF

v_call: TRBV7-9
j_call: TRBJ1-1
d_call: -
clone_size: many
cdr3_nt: TGTGCCAGCAGCTTAGAAGGCGGGGGAGAAGCTTTCTTT
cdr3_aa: CASSLEGGGEAFF

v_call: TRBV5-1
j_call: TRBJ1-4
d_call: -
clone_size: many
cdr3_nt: TGCGCCAGCAGCTTGGCCCCCAATGAAAAACTGTTTTTT
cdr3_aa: CASSLAPNEKLFF

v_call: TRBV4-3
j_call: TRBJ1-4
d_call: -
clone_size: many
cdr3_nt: TGCGCCAGCAGCCAAGATGTGGGGCAGGTCTTTAATGAAAAACTGTTTTTT
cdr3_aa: CASSQDVGQVFNEKLFF

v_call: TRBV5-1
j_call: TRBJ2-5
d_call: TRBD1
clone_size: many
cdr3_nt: TGCGCCAGCACCAAGACAGGGGGTCGGGAGACCCAGTACTTC
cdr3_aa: CASTKTGGRETQYF